The clone carrying this T cell receptor beta chain was detected only once. This specimen belongs to a study of blood T cell repertoires in COVID-19. The repertoire was sequenced with immunoSEQ multiplex PCR; TCRdb's copy has only in-frame clones and lacks some. The data contain around 100,000 clones, roughly 84% of them singletons. The sequenced material came from peripheral blood. The sequence derives from a man between 65 and 80 years old with active or convalescent COVID-19.

The CDR3 bases are TGTGCCAGCAGCTTAGCGTCGCAGGGGCGGGAGACCCAGTACTTC. Protein sequence: CASSLASQGRETQYF. The V and J genes are TRBV7-6 and TRBJ2-5; the D gene is possibly TRBD1 (6 bases). The germline V gene encodes CDR1 SGHVS and CDR2 FNYEAQ. V lost 0 bases to trimming and J lost 5 bases, with 13 bases between them. CDR3 size: 15 residues.